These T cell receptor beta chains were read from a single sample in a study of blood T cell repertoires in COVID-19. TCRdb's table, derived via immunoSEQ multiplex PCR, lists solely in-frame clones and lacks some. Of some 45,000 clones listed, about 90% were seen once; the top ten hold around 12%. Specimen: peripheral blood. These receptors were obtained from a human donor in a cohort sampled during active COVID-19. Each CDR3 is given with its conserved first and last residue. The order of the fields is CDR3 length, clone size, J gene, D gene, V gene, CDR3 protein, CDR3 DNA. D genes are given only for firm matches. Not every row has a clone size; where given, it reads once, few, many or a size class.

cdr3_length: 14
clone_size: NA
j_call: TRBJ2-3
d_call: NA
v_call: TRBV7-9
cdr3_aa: CASSPYSNTDTQYF
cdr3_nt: TGTGCCAGCAGCCCTTACTCAAACACAGATACGCAGTATTTT

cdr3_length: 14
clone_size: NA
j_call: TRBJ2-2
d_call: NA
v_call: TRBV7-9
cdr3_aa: CASSQSGLIGELFF
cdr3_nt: TGTGCCAGCAGCCAATCCGGACTTATCGGGGAGCTGTTTTTT

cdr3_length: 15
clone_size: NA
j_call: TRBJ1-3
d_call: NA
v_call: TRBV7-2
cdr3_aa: CASSSYSGSGNTIYF
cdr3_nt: TGTGCCAGCAGCTCCTACTCGGGCTCTGGAAACACCATATATTTT

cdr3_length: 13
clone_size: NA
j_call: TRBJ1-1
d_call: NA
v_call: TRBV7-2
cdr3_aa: CASSLDWSTEAFF
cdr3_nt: TGTGCCAGCAGCTTAGATTGGAGCACTGAAGCTTTCTTT

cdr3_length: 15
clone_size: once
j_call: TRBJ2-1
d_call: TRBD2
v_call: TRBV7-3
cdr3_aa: CASSLRLAGGGEQFF
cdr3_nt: TGTGCCAGCAGCTTAAGGCTAGCGGGAGGGGGCGAGCAGTTCTTC

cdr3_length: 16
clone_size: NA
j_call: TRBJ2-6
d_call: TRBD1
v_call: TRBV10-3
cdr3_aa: CAITGQGHSGANVLTF
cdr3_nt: TGTGCCATCACCGGACAGGGTCACTCTGGGGCCAACGTCCTGACTTTC

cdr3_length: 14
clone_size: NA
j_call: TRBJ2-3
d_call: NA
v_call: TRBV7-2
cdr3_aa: CASSPFGPTDTQYF
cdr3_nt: TGTGCCAGCAGCCCCTTTGGCCCCACAGATACGCAGTATTTT

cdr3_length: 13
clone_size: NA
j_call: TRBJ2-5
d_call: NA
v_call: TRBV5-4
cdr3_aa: CASSLDDRRTQYF
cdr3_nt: TGTGCCAGCAGCTTGGATGATCGTAGGACCCAGTACTTC

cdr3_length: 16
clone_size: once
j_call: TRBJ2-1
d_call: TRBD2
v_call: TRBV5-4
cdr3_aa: CASSRHLAGVSNEQFF
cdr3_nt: TGTGCCAGCAGCCGACACCTAGCGGGAGTCTCGAATGAGCAGTTCTTC

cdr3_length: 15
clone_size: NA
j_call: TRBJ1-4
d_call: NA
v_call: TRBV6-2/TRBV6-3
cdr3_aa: CASSASGAGGGKLFF
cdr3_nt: TGTGCCAGCAGCGCCAGTGGGGCAGGTGGAGGGAAACTGTTTTTT

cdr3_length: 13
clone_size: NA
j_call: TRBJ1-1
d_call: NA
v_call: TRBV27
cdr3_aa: CASSYIQNTEAFF
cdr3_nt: TGTGCCAGCAGTTACATTCAGAACACTGAAGCTTTCTTT

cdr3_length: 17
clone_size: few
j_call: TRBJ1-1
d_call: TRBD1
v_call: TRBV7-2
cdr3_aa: CASSPWDSRASSGVAFF
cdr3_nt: TGTGCCAGCAGCCCATGGGACAGTAGGGCTTCCTCAGGTGTAGCTTTCTTT

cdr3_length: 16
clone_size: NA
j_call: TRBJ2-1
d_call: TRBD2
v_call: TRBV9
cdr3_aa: CASSAAGLAGVGEQFF
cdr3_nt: TGTGCCAGCAGCGCCGCCGGACTAGCGGGAGTTGGGGAGCAGTTCTTC

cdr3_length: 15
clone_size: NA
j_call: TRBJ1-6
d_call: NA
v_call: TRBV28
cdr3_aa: CASNSPVLGGSPLHF
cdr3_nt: TGTGCCAGCAACTCCCCGGTACTGGGGGGTTCACCCCTCCACTTT

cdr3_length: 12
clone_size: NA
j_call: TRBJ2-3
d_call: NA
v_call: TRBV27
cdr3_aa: CASYGRPDTQYF
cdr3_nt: TGTGCCAGCTACGGGAGACCAGATACGCAGTATTTT

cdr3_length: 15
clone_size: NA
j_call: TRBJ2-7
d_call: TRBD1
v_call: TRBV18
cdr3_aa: CASSPRWRDRGEQYF
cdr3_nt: TGTGCCAGCTCACCACGTTGGAGGGACAGGGGTGAGCAGTACTTC